A selection of T cell receptor beta chains follows, all from one sample in a study of T cell responses to AZD1222 COVID-19 vaccine. This table comes from immunoSEQ multiplex PCR, and its TCRdb copy is limited to in-frame clones, with some not included. The sample lists approximately 89,000 clones, less than 95% occurring once. Sequenced material: peripheral blood, taken 28 days after the second AZD1222 dose. These receptors were collected from an adult who received the AZD1222 COVID-19 vaccine. Both conserved end residues are part of each CDR3. The D gene is left open where the match is weak. Clone size is given for some rows only: seen once, a few or many times, or a class if the clone is expanded.

V gene	J gene	D gene	clone size	CDR3 length	CDR3 DNA	CDR3 protein
TRBV5-1	TRBJ1-1	TRBD1	few	15	TGCGCCAGCAGCATTATCCCCGGGACAGGGGGATTTGCTTTCTTT	CASSIIPGTGGFAFF
TRBV29-1	TRBJ1-1	-	few	14	TGCAGCGTTGAGCTTCTGGGGTTTCGCACTGAAGCTTTCTTT	CSVELLGFRTEAFF
TRBV30	TRBJ1-4	-	-	11	TGTGCCTGGAGTCAGGATGAAAAACTGTTTTTT	CAWSQDEKLFF
TRBV10-3	TRBJ1-5	-	-	12	TGTGCCATCAGTGGAAACAATCAGCCCCAGCATTTT	CAISGNNQPQHF
TRBV6-5	TRBJ1-2	TRBD1	-	12	TGTGCCAGCAGGGGACAGGGGCATGGCTACACCTTC	CASRGQGHGYTF
TRBV19	TRBJ1-1	-	-	16	TGTGCCAGTTCGAGGGTAGCGGAACTAATGAACACTGAAGCTTTCTTT	CASSRVAELMNTEAFF
TRBV15	TRBJ1-2	-	-	18	TGTGCCACCAGCGGGGGAGGGACAACCCGGCAGTTTGGCTATGGCTACACCTTC	CATSGGGTTRQFGYGYTF
TRBV6-5	TRBJ1-5	-	once	14	TGTGCCATCGCATCAGGGATTTACAATCAGCCCCAGCATTTT	CAIASGIYNQPQHF
TRBV6-2/TRBV6-3	TRBJ1-6	-	-	14	TGTGCCAGCAGTCCGGGACAAAAGAATTCACCCCTCCACTTT	CASSPGQKNSPLHF
TRBV6-5	TRBJ1-3	-	-	13	TGTGCCAGCAGCCTCCGACAGGGAAACACCATATATTTT	CASSLRQGNTIYF
TRBV2	TRBJ2-1	-	-	13	TGTGCCAGCAGTGAAGCGGACGGCAATGAGCAGTTCTTC	CASSEADGNEQFF
TRBV28	TRBJ1-3	-	-	15	TGTGCCAGCACTCCGGTGAATAGGGGTGGAAACACCATATATTTT	CASTPVNRGGNTIYF
TRBV5-1	TRBJ1-1	-	-	18	TGCGCCAGCAGCTTGGTAGGGGCCTCCCCGGGGGGGGTCACTGAAGCTTTCTTT	CASSLVGASPGGVTEAFF
TRBV10-1	TRBJ1-6	-	-	13	TGCGCCAGCAGTGCCCGAGAGGCCGGGCCCCTCCACTTT	CASSAREAGPLHF
TRBV5-1	TRBJ1-5	-	-	12	TGCGCCAGCAGCTTGGAAAGGGGGCCCCAGCATTTT	CASSLERGPQHF
TRBV7-3	TRBJ2-7	-	-	13	TGTGCCAGCAGCCCCGGAGGGGACTACGAGCAGTACTTC	CASSPGGDYEQYF
TRBV5-1	TRBJ1-1	-	-	15	TGCGCCAGCAGCTTGTACAGCACCTTGAACACTGAAGCTTTCTTT	CASSLYSTLNTEAFF
TRBV29-1	TRBJ1-2	-	-	14	TGCAGCGTTGCGGTGGCGAGGCTAGTCTATGGCTACACCTTC	CSVAVARLVYGYTF
TRBV7-8	TRBJ2-7	TRBD1	-	13	TGTGCCAGCAGAGGAAGGGGGCTCTACGAGCAGTACTTC	CASRGRGLYEQYF
TRBV10-3	TRBJ1-2	-	once	14	TGTGCCATCACCTCGGGGGGGGCTGTCTATGGCTACACCTTC	CAITSGGAVYGYTF
TRBV27	TRBJ1-1	-	-	17	TGTGCCAGCAGTTTATCGTTACAAGGACCTCCGAACACTGAAGCTTTCTTT	CASSLSLQGPPNTEAFF
TRBV15	TRBJ2-3	TRBD1	-	14	TGTGCCACCAGCAGAGATCAGGGGGCGCTTACGCAGTATTTT	CATSRDQGALTQYF
TRBV5-6	TRBJ1-2	TRBD1	-	14	TGTGCCAGCAGCCGGACAGGGGTGGACTATGGCTACACCTTC	CASSRTGVDYGYTF
TRBV19	TRBJ1-2	TRBD1	-	18	TGTGCCAGTAGTCCATACTCCGGGACAGGGCCCCCTAAGGTTGGCTACACCTTC	CASSPYSGTGPPKVGYTF
TRBV24-1	TRBJ1-5	-	-	14	TGTGCCACCAGTGATTACTCGGACAATCAGCCCCAGCATTTT	CATSDYSDNQPQHF
TRBV18	TRBJ2-2	TRBD1	-	15	TGTGCCAGCTCACCGGGACAGGGGTACACCGGGGAGCTGTTTTTT	CASSPGQGYTGELFF
TRBV28	TRBJ2-3	TRBD2	-	17	TGTGCCAGCAGTCTCCTCATCCGGGACTATAACACAGATACGCAGTATTTT	CASSLLIRDYNTDTQYF
TRBV28	TRBJ2-7	TRBD2	-	15	TGTGCCAGCAGTCTGCAGGGAGGGAGGACCTACGAGCAGTACTTC	CASSLQGGRTYEQYF
TRBV7-2	TRBJ1-3	-	-	15	TGTGCCAGCAGCTTAGAAGGGTGGACCCCCTCTGGCATATATTTT	CASSLEGWTPSGIYF
TRBV4-1	TRBJ1-1	-	-	15	TGCGCCAGCAGCCTTTCAGGGGCTGTAAACACTGAAGCTTTCTTT	CASSLSGAVNTEAFF
TRBV24-1	TRBJ2-7	-	-	13	TGTGCCACCAGTGATTTAGGGGGCTACGAGCAGTACTTC	CATSDLGGYEQYF
TRBV14	TRBJ2-7	-	-	14	TGTGCCAGCAGCCACGGAGGGAACTCCTACGAGCAGTACTTC	CASSHGGNSYEQYF
TRBV6-6	TRBJ2-7	-	-	14	TGTGCCAGCAGTCTTGGGTCAATTGGAGGGGAGCAGTACTTC	CASSLGSIGGEQYF
TRBV7-2	TRBJ2-2	-	-	16	TGTGCCAGCAGCTTGTCGGCTTCGGCTAACACCGGGGAGCTGTTTTTT	CASSLSASANTGELFF
TRBV5-8	TRBJ1-1	-	once	12	TGTGCCAGCAGCCGGACTGGTGTTGAAGCTTTCTTT	CASSRTGVEAFF
TRBV11-2	TRBJ2-2	-	once	18	TGTGCCAGCAGCTTAATCGGTGTCTCGGGGGCGGGGACCGGGGAGCTGTTTTTT	CASSLIGVSGAGTGELFF
TRBV10-1	TRBJ2-6	TRBD1	-	20	TGCGCCAGCAGTCCGATCACAGGGGTCTCTCTGCTCTCTGGGGCCAACGTCCTGACTTTC	CASSPITGVSLLSGANVLTF
TRBV23-1	TRBJ1-1	-	-	17	TGCGCCAGCAGTCTCCCGACCCGGGCCGGGGAGAACACTGAAGCTTTCTTT	CASSLPTRAGENTEAFF
TRBV28	TRBJ1-1	-	-	13	TGTGCCAGCAGTTTATCGGGGGGCCAAGAAGCTTTCTTT	CASSLSGGQEAFF
TRBV9	TRBJ1-1	TRBD1	-	16	TGTGCCAGCAGTGAGAGGCTGGGACAGATGAACACTGAAGCTTTCTTT	CASSERLGQMNTEAFF
TRBV5-1	TRBJ1-1	-	-	16	TGCGCCAGCAGCTTGGAGGGTCGACAGTTCGTCACTGAAGCTTTCTTT	CASSLEGRQFVTEAFF
TRBV27	TRBJ1-2	TRBD1	-	17	TGTGCCAGCAGTCTTACCCCACCGACAGGGGAAGACTATGGCTACACCTTC	CASSLTPPTGEDYGYTF
TRBV20-1	TRBJ1-2	-	few	14	TGCAGTGCTAGTACCAGAGTGGCAAACTATGGCTACACCTTC	CSASTRVANYGYTF
TRBV9	TRBJ1-2	-	-	13	TGTGCCAGCAGTCGGGACGCCAACTATGGCTACACCTTC	CASSRDANYGYTF
TRBV5-6	TRBJ1-6	-	once	14	TGTGCCAGCAGCTTGGTGGGGGAGGGTTCACCCCTCCACTTT	CASSLVGEGSPLHF
TRBV6-2/TRBV6-3	TRBJ1-5	TRBD1	-	17	TGTGCCAGCAGTTACTCCGGGACAGGGAGGCGGAATCAGCCCCAGCATTTT	CASSYSGTGRRNQPQHF
TRBV28	TRBJ1-2	TRBD1	-	14	TGTGCCAGCAGTTTCAGGACAGGTAGTTATGGCTACACCTTC	CASSFRTGSYGYTF
TRBV9	TRBJ1-1	TRBD1	-	14	TGTGCCAGCGGTTCGGGACAGCCTTACACTGAAGCTTTCTTT	CASGSGQPYTEAFF
TRBV7-9	TRBJ1-2	-	-	13	TGTGCCAGCAGCCCTACTCTAAACTATGGCTACACCTTC	CASSPTLNYGYTF
TRBV12-3/TRBV12-4	TRBJ2-1	-	-	11	TGTGCCAGCAGTTTGGTGGAGGAGCAGTTCTTC	CASSLVEEQFF
TRBV12-3/TRBV12-4	TRBJ2-2	-	-	13	TGTGCCAGCAGTTACAGGGTCACCGGGGAGCTGTTTTTT	CASSYRVTGELFF
TRBV7-9	TRBJ2-4	-	-	14	TGTGCCAGCAGCTTAGCCGATATTGGGACTATTCAGTACTTC	CASSLADIGTIQYF
TRBV3-1/TRBV3-2	TRBJ1-2	-	-	13	TGTGCCAGCAGCCAACAAGGATACTATGGCTACACCTTC	CASSQQGYYGYTF
TRBV7-2	TRBJ1-3	-	-	16	TGTGCCAGCAGCTTATGGGCAATCAGCTCTGGAAACACCATATATTTT	CASSLWAISSGNTIYF
TRBV4-1	TRBJ2-1	-	-	14	TGCGCCAGCAGCCAAGTAGGCCGGGGGACTGAGCAGTTCTTC	CASSQVGRGTEQFF
TRBV5-1	TRBJ2-3	TRBD1	-	16	TGCGCCAGCAGCTGGGACAGGGGATTTAGCACAGATACGCAGTATTTT	CASSWDRGFSTDTQYF
TRBV30	TRBJ1-1	TRBD1	-	15	TGTGCCTGGAGGCAGGGGGACCCCAGGACCACTGAAGCTTTCTTT	CAWRQGDPRTTEAFF
TRBV28	TRBJ1-5	-	-	16	TGTGCCAGCAGTTCAATCTCGGCCGTTAGCAATCAGCCCCAGCATTTT	CASSSISAVSNQPQHF
TRBV24-1	TRBJ2-5	-	-	15	TGTGCCACCAGTGACACGGTGGGGGCCGTGGTGACCCAGTACTTC	CATSDTVGAVVTQYF
TRBV19	TRBJ1-3	-	-	14	TGTGCCAGTAGTATAGGGGCAGATGGAAACACCATATATTTT	CASSIGADGNTIYF